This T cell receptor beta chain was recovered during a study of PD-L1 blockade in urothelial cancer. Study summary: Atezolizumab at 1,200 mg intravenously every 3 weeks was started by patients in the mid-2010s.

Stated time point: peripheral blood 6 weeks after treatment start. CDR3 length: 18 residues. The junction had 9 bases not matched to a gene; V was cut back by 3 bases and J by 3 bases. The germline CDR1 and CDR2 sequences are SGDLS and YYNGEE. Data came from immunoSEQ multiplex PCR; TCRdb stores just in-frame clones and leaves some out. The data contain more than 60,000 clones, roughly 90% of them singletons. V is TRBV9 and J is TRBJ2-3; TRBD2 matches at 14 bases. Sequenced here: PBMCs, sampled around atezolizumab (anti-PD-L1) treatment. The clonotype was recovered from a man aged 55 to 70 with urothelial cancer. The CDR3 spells CASSAGLAGGAVTDTQYF. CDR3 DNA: TGTGCCAGCAGCGCCGGACTAGCGGGAGGTGCGGTAACAGATACGCAGTATTTT.